The present TCR beta chain was sequenced within a study of cytotoxic CD8 clonotypes in ibrutinib-treated CLL. There are 15 residues in the CDR3. Assay: immunoSEQ multiplex PCR; the TCRdb copy retains only in-frame clones and omits some. The sample carries roughly 150,000 clones, roughly 86% recorded once. The material was PBMCs, obtained after 12 months of ibrutinib treatment. The chain combines TRBV21-1 with TRBJ1-2. TRBV21-1 is flagged as a pseudogene. The receptor was isolated from a human donor with chronic lymphocytic leukemia. The CDR3 DNA reads TGTGCCAGCAGCAACTCCTGTCCCCGTGGCTATGGCTACACCTTC. This encodes CASSNSCPRGYGYTF.